Presented here are 9 T cell receptor beta chains from one specimen sequenced in a study of shared clonotypes between healthy human individuals (dated by TCRdb to 2020 to 2022). Receptors were amplified or captured by the immunoSEQ multiplex PCR assay. TCRdb provides this immuneACCESS table in a form limited to in-frame rearrangements. Some clones are lacking; in checked studies, under half of them reflect an unresolved V gene, and why the rest are absent is not known. The sample contains some 1 million clones, about 80% of them found a single time. The ten largest clonotypes hold approximately 1.5% of the sample. Sample: memory CD4+ T cells sorted from blood. This specimen's cell subset or site label, interpreted: CD45RA-negative fraction. The receptors come from a young man in good health.

The genes are TRBV7-2 and TRBJ1-1; 10 nucleotides agree with TRBD1. Germline values: CDR1 SGHTA, CDR2 FQGNSA. The CDR3 is 14 residues long. The trim removed 5 bases at V and 11 bases at J, leaving 11 bases unmatched. CDR3 protein: CASSVRQGALDAFF. CDR3 DNA: TGTGCCAGCAGCGTCAGACAGGGGGCCTTAGATGCTTTCTTT.

This clone appeared a single time. CDR3 in DNA: TGTGCCAGCAGCGCCGGACAGCTAGGAAACACCATATATTTT. Protein: CASSAGQLGNTIYF. The chain couples TRBV5-4 to TRBJ1-3, with a tentative D call TRBD1 (6 bases). Germline V CDR1 and CDR2: SGHNT, YYREEE (reference sequence). V was shortened by 4 bases and J by 4 bases, with 12 bases between the two germline ends. The CDR3 is made up of 14 amino acids.

The rearrangement uses TRBV9 and TRBJ2-1; 10 bases line up with TRBD2. The junction had 7 bases not matched to a gene; V was cut back by 0 bases and J by 4 bases. Per germline, CDR1 SGDLS and CDR2 YYNGEE. This CDR3 is 17 amino acids long. This CDR3 is CASSVGLAGAQYNEQFF. Here the CDR3 DNA reads TGTGCCAGCAGCGTAGGGCTAGCGGGGGCTCAATACAATGAGCAGTTCTTC.

Regarding this clone: In the same sample, other DNA sequences code for this CDR3. The chain recombines TRBV6-6 with TRBJ2-7; D gene ambiguous. Per germline, CDR1 MNHNY and CDR2 SVGAGI (reference sequence). The CDR3 is 13 residues long. V was cut by 2 bases and J by 2 bases, with 7 bases left in between. CDR3 in DNA: TGTGCCAGCAGTTACGGCAGGACCTACGAGCAGTACTTC. This sequence encodes CASSYGRTYEQYF.

The chain couples TRBV7-9 to TRBJ2-7; perhaps TRBD2 as D (6 bases). Germline V lookup: CDR1 SEHNR, CDR2 FQNEAQ (reference sequence). Trimming took 0 bases from V and 7 from J, leaving 10 bases between them. The CDR3 sequence is 13 residues long. CDR3 region: CASSLAPAGEQYF. In nucleotides, the CDR3 is TGTGCCAGCAGCTTAGCACCGGCGGGGGAGCAGTACTTC.

This clone was detected only once. This chain connects TRBV6-6 to TRBJ2-7, with 9 bases aligning to TRBD2. The CDR3 totals 14 residues. The germline gives CDR1 MNHNY, CDR2 SVGAGI (reference sequence). The J segment lost 3 bases and the V segment lost 5 bases, leaving 5 bases of the junction unmatched. CDR3 sequence (DNA): TGTGCCAGCAGTCCAACAGCGGGGGGCTACGAGCAGTACTTC. Protein: CASSPTAGGYEQYF.

Regarding this clone: Within the sample, other DNA sequences also encode this same CDR3. The chain links TRBV5-1 to TRBJ2-3, with D perhaps TRBD1 (6 bases). V lost 0 bases to trimming and J lost 0 bases, with 11 bases between them. Looked up from germline, CDR1 is SGHRS and CDR2 is YFSETQ. The CDR3 contains 16 residues. CDR3 region: CASSLAAGASTDTQYF. The CDR3 region has the DNA TGCGCCAGCAGCTTGGCGGCAGGGGCTAGCACAGATACGCAGTATTTT.

The chain joins TRBV7-2 to TRBJ2-3; D gene unclear. V was trimmed by 5 bases and J by 5 bases, leaving 11 bases between them. From germline, CDR1 is SGHTA and CDR2 FQGNSA. The CDR3 has 13 amino acids. CDR3 region: CASSPRSRDTQYF. CDR3 nucleotides: TGTGCCAGCAGCCCTAGATCCCGAGATACGCAGTATTTT.

Concerning this clone: Other DNA sequences within the sample encode an identical CDR3. The chain couples TRBV7-2 to TRBJ2-1, with 11 bases lining up with TRBD2. V lost 5 bases and J lost 4; bases outside the gene matches: 4. The CDR3 spans 15 residues. Germline assignment: CDR1 SGHTA and CDR2 FQGNSA. The CDR3: CASSPRTSGYNEQFF. The CDR3 region has the DNA TGTGCCAGCAGCCCGCGGACTAGCGGGTACAATGAGCAGTTCTTC.